Below, 13 T cell receptor beta chains from the same sample are listed, as sequenced in a study of T-cell memory formation after mild COVID-19 (dated by TCRdb to about 2021). The receptor library was made with 5' RACE. The listed sequencing device is Illumina NovaSeq 6000. TCRdb reworked the public reads: Q25 trimming with fastp, MiXCR clone assembly, productive beta chains retained. Rows with a matching CDR3 protein are joined into one entry that keeps the most common DNA and genes. Present in this sample are 120,000 or so distinct CDR3 sequences, about 6% of which were seen just once. The top ten clones comprise under 2.5% of the sample. The specimen sequenced was PBMCs or a T cell subset sorted from them (not recorded which). These receptors were obtained from an adult woman who had mild COVID-19 (a few samples of this study predate the infection). The sample titles of this study are shuffled in the database, so cell type and time point are left out; the donor was told from shared clones.

This clonotype was picked up many times. The chain links TRBV5-1 to TRBJ2-4; tentatively, D is TRBD2 (6 bases). CDR1 SGHRS and CDR2 YFSETQ come from the germline V gene. CDR3 length: 14 amino acids. V lost 0 bases and J 10 bases, leaving 14 bases between the germline ends. The CDR3 reads CASSLEGSGAIQYF. The CDR3 DNA follows: TGCGCCAGCAGCTTGGAGGGTAGCGGAGCTATTCAGTACTTC.

This clonotype appeared many times. The gene calls are TRBV7-2 and TRBJ2-1; no firm D call. The germline gives CDR1 SGHTA, CDR2 FQGNSA. The CDR3 runs to 10 residues. Trimming stripped 5 bases from V and 9 bases from J, with 5 bases between. The CDR3 here is CASSGVEQFF. The CDR3 DNA reads TGTGCCAGCAGCGGGGTTGAGCAGTTCTTC. Drawing the rest from reference TRBV7-2 and TRBJ2-1, the complete variable domain is GAGVSQSPSNKVTEKGKDVELRCDPISGHTALYWYRQSLGQGLEFLIYFQGNSAPDKSGLPSDRFSAERTGGSVSTLTIQRTQQEDSAVYLCASSGVEQFFGPGTRLTVL.

The rearrangement uses TRBV7-2 and TRBJ2-1, with D perhaps assigned TRBD1 or TRBD2 (5 bases each). Germline V gene lookup returns CDR1 SGHTA and CDR2 FQGNSA. CDR3 size: 16 residues. V gave up 5 bases and J gave up 11 bases, with 25 bases separating them. Here the CDR3 reads CASSVTPGTDSSQQFF. The CDR3, as DNA: TGTGCCAGCAGCGTCACCCCAGGGACGGACTCCTCGCAGCAGTTCTTC.

The chain is built from TRBV10-3 and TRBJ2-4; 7 bases match TRBD2. The length of the CDR3 is 16 residues. From germline, CDR1 is ENHRY and CDR2 SYGVKD. J lost 7 bases, V lost 3 bases, and 12 bases had no gene match. The CDR3: CAISDRGGVIENIQYF. The CDR3 DNA reads TGTGCCATCAGTGACCGTGGGGGGGTCATAGAGAACATTCAGTACTTC.

The gene calls are TRBV12-3 or TRBV12-4 and TRBJ2-3; D gene unclear. This CDR3 is 16 amino acids long. Trimming took 6 bases from V and 4 from J, leaving 20 bases between them. CDR3 residues: CASRTAPEFKSDTQYF. CDR3 sequence (DNA): TGTGCCAGCAGAACTGCCCCGGAGTTTAAGTCAGATACGCAGTATTTT.

The V call is TRBV9, the J call TRBJ2-1, with TRBD2 matching over 11 bases. CDR1 and CDR2 (germline): SGDLS, YYNGEE. The junction had 9 bases not matched to a gene; V was cut back by 4 bases and J by 6 bases. The CDR3 has 16 amino acids. CDR3 region: CASSLRLAGTSNEQFF. CDR3 in DNA: TGTGCCAGCAGCTTAAGACTAGCGGGAACATCCAATGAGCAGTTCTTC.

The sample holds many counts of this clonotype. The chain is built from TRBV3-1 and TRBJ2-3, with TRBD2 matching 7 bases. J was trimmed by 6 bases and V by 4 bases; bases with no gene match: 4. Germline V lookup: CDR1 LGHDT, CDR2 YNNKEL (reference sequence). The CDR3 covers 13 residues. The CDR3 sequence: CASSLRLADTQYF. In DNA form, the CDR3 reads TGTGCCAGCAGCCTACGACTAGCCGATACGCAGTATTTT.

The V gene is TRBV7-9, the J gene TRBJ2-2, with TRBD2 matching 9 bases. From germline, CDR1 is SEHNR and CDR2 FQNEAQ (reference sequence). V gave up 3 bases and J gave up 4 bases; unmatched junction bases: 9. This CDR3 spans 17 amino acids. Here the CDR3 DNA reads TGTGCCAGCAGCTTCCCTCGGGCGGGAGGGAGCACCGGGGAGCTGTTTTTT. It codes for CASSFPRAGGSTGELFF.

Only a few counts were recorded for this clonotype. The chain joins TRBV6-1 to TRBJ1-1; no clear D. The V gene's germline CDR1 is MNHNS and CDR2 SASEGT. This CDR3 contains 15 residues. V was clipped by 6 bases and J by 6 bases, with 20 bases between them. CDR3 nucleotides: TGTGCCAGCAGGGGAAGCAGACCCGATCGAGCTGAAGCTTTCTTT. Residues: CASRGSRPDRAEAFF.

J is TRBJ1-5 and V is TRBV12-3 or TRBV12-4; 7 nucleotides line up with TRBD1. V shed 4 bases, J shed 4 bases, and the junction held 7 bases outside the gene matches. The CDR3 extends over 15 amino acids. The CDR3 bases are TGTGCCAGCAGTTCCCGGGACAGTCTAAATCAGCCCCAGCATTTT. This codes for CASSSRDSLNQPQHF.

This clonotype was detected only a few times. This chain uses TRBV20-1 with TRBJ1-6, with D perhaps TRBD1 (6 bases). Trimming took 3 bases from V and 7 from J, leaving 13 bases between them. Germline V CDR1 and CDR2: DFQATT, SNEGSKA (reference sequence). There are 14 residues in the CDR3. The CDR3 bases are TGCAGTGCTAGTTACAGGGTGGTAAATTCACCCCTCCACTTT. Residues: CSASYRVVNSPLHF.

J is TRBJ2-1 and V is TRBV27, with unresolved D. V lost 8 bases and J lost 0, with 8 bases in between. Germline values: CDR1 MNHEY, CDR2 SMNVEV (reference sequence). This CDR3 has 13 amino acids. CDR3 sequence: CASWRSSYNEQFF. DNA of the CDR3: TGTGCCAGCTGGCGTAGCTCCTACAATGAGCAGTTCTTC.

The V call is TRBV7-6, the J call TRBJ2-3, with D maybe TRBD2 (5 bases). Germline V lookup: CDR1 SGHVS, CDR2 FNYEAQ. V shed 5 bases and J shed 1 base, with 10 bases lying between them. The CDR3 has 14 residues. The CDR3 loop is CASSDLRGTDTQYF. The CDR3 DNA reads as TGTGCCAGCAGCGACCTGCGGGGCACAGATACGCAGTATTTT.